This T cell receptor (beta chain) came from a study of blood T cell repertoires in COVID-19. Study-wide background: T cells, B-cell-depleted T cells, or PBMCs provided the cDNA or gDNA that served as material.

Profiled with immunoSEQ multiplex PCR; TCRdb holds only in-frame clones, not every one. The table has tens of thousands of clones, 65% to 85% seen once. Sequenced material: peripheral blood. The source is a man of 80 years or more with active or convalescent COVID-19.

Written as DNA, the CDR3 is TGCGCCAGCAGCTGGGGTTCCGGGACTAGCGGGACAGATACGCAGTATTTT. It translates to CASSWGSGTSGTDTQYF. The chain combines TRBV5-1 with TRBJ2-3; 12 bases are a match to TRBD2. This CDR3 has 17 amino acids. The junction had 8 bases not matched to a gene; V was cut back by 3 bases and J by 3 bases. Per germline, CDR1 SGHRS and CDR2 YFSETQ.